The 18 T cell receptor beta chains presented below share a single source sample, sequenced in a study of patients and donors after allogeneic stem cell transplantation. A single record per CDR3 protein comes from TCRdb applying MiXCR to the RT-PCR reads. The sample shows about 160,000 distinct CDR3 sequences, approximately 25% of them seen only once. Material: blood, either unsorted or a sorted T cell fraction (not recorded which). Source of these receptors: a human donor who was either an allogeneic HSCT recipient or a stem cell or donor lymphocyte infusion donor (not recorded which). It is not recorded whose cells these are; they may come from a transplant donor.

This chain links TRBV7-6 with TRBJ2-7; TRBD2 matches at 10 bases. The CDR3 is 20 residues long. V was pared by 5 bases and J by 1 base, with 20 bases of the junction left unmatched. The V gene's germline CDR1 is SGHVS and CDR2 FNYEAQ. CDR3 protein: CASSRSREGSGRLRSYEQYF. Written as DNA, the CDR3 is TGTGCCAGCAGCCGCTCGCGGGAGGGTAGCGGGAGGCTGAGGTCCTACGAGCAGTACTTC.

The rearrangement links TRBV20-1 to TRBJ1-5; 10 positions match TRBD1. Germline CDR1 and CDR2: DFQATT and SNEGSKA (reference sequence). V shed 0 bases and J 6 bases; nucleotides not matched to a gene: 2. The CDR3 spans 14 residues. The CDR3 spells CSARDDRGLQPQHF. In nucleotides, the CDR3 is TGCAGTGCTAGAGATGACAGGGGGCTTCAGCCCCAGCATTTT.

CDR3 protein: CASRGQGLNTEAFF. The CDR3 coding sequence is TGTGCCAGCAGGGGACAGGGGCTGAACACTGAAGCTTTCTTT. The V gene is TRBV12-3 or TRBV12-4, the J gene TRBJ1-1, with 10 bases aligning to TRBD1. V was pared by 6 bases and J by 0 bases, with 1 base of the junction left unmatched. There are 14 residues in the CDR3.

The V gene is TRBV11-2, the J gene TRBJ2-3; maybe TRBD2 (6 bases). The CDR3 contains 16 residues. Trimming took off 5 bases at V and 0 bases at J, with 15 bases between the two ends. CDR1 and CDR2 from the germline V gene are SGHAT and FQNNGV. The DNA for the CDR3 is TGTGCCAGCAGCCGCCTAGCGCCACGAAGCACAGATACGCAGTATTTT. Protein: CASSRLAPRSTDTQYF.

CDR3 sequence: CSARDRNETTPYEQYF. The CDR3, as DNA: TGCAGTGCTAGAGATAGGAACGAAACCACCCCCTACGAGCAGTACTTC. The chain links TRBV20-1 to TRBJ2-7, with D uncertain. Trimming cost V 0 bases and J 2 bases, with 17 bases left between them. The CDR3 has 16 amino acids. Germline values: CDR1 DFQATT, CDR2 SNEGSKA (reference sequence).

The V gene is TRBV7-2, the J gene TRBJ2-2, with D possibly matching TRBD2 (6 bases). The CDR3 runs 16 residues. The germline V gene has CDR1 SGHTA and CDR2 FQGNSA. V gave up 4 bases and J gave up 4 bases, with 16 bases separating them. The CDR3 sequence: CASSSNPPGVTGELFF. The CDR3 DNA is TGTGCCAGCAGCTCCAATCCCCCGGGAGTCACCGGGGAGCTGTTTTTT. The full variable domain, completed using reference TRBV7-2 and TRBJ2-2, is GAGVSQSPSNKVTEKGKDVELRCDPISGHTALYWYRQSLGQGLEFLIYFQGNSAPDKSGLPSDRFSAERTGGSVSTLTIQRTQQEDSAVYLCASSSNPPGVTGELFFGEGSRLTVL.

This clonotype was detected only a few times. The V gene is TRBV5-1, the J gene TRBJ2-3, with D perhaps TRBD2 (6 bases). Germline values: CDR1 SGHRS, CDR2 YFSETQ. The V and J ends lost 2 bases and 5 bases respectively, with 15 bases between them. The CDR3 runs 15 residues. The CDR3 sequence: CASSFNAQEGDTQYF. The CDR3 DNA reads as TGCGCCAGCAGCTTTAACGCGCAGGAGGGAGATACGCAGTATTTT. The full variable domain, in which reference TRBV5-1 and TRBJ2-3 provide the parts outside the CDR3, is KAGVTQTPRYLIKTRGQQVTLSCSPISGHRSVSWYQQTPGQGLQFLFEYFSETQRNKGNFPGRFSGRQFSNSRSEMNVSTLELGDSALYLCASSFNAQEGDTQYFGPGTRLTVL.

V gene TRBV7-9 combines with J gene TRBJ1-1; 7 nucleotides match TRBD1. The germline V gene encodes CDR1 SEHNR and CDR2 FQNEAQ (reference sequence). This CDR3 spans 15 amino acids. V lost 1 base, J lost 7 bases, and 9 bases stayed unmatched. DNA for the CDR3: TGTGCCAGCAGCTTAGTCCCCACAGGGGCTGATGAAGCTTTCTTT. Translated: CASSLVPTGADEAFF.

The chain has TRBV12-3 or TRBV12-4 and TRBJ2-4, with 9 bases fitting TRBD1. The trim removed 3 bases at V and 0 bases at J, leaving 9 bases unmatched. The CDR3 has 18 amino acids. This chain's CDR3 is CASSFPGQGPGAKNIQYF. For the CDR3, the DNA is TGTGCCAGCAGTTTCCCGGGACAGGGCCCCGGAGCCAAAAACATTCAGTACTTC.

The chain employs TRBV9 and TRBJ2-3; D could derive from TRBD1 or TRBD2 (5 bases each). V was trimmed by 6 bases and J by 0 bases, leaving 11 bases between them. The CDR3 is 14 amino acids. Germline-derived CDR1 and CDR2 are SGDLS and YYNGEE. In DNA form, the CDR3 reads TGTGCCAGCAACTCCGGGGCTAGCACAGATACGCAGTATTTT. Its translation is CASNSGASTDTQYF.

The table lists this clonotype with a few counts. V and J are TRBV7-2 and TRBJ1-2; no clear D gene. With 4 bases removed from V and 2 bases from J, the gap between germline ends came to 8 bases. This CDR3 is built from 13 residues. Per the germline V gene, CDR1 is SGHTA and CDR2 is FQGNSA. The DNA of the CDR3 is TGTGCCAGCAGCTCCTCACAAAACTATGGCTACACCTTC. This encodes CASSSSQNYGYTF.

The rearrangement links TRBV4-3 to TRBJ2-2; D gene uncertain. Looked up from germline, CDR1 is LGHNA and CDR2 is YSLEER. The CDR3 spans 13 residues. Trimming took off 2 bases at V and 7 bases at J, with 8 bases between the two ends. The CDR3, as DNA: TGCGCCAGCAGCCAACCTGTTAACGGGGAGCTGTTTTTT. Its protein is CASSQPVNGELFF.

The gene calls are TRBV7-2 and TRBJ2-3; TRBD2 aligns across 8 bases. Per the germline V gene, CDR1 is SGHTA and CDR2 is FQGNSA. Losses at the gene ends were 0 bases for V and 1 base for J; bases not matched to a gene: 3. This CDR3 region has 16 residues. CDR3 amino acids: CASSLAPAGGTDTQYF. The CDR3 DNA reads TGTGCCAGCAGCTTAGCCCCAGCGGGGGGCACAGATACGCAGTATTTT.

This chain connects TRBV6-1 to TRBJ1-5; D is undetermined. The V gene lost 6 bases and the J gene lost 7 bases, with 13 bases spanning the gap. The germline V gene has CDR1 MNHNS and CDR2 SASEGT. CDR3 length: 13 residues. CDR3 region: CASSPLLGQPQHF. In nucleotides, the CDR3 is TGTGCCAGCAGCCCCCTTCTCGGGCAGCCCCAGCATTTT.

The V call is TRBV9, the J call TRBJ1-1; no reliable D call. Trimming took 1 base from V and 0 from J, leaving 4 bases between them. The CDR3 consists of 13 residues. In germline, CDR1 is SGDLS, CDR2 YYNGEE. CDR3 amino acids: CASSVHLNTEAFF. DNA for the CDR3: TGTGCCAGCAGCGTACACCTGAACACTGAAGCTTTCTTT.

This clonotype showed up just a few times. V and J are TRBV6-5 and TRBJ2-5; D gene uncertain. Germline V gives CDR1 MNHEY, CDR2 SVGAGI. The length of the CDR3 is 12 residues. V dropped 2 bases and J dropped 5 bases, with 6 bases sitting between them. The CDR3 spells CASSYSGETQYF. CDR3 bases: TGTGCCAGCAGTTACAGTGGGGAGACCCAGTACTTC.

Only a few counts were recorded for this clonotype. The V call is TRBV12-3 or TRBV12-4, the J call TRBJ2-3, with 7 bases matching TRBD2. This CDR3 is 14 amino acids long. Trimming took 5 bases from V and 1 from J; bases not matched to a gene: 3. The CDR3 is CASSPRGGTDTQYF. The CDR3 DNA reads TGTGCCAGCAGTCCCCGGGGGGGCACAGATACGCAGTATTTT.

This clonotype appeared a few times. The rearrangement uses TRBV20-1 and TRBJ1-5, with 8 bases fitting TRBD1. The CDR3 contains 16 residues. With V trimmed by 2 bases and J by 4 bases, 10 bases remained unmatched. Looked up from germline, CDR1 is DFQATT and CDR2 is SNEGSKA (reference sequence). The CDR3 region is CSARRSTGGDNQPQHF. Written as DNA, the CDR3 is TGCAGTGCTAGAAGGTCCACAGGGGGAGATAATCAGCCCCAGCATTTT.